What follows are 7 T cell receptor beta chains derived from one specimen sequenced in a study of CD8 T cells in ankylosing spondylitis (TCRdb year 2017). Libraries were made using 5' RACE. Instrument used: Illumina HiSeq 2500. The raw public data were reprocessed by TCRdb itself: fastp quality trimming at Q25, MiXCR clonotype calling, in-frame beta chains only. Entries that share a CDR3 protein sequence are merged under the most common genes and DNA. Recorded for this sample are approximately 350,000 distinct CDR3 sequences; around 15% of them occurred a single time. The top ten clones comprise approximately 0.99% of the sample. The sequenced sample was blood, either unsorted or a sorted T cell fraction (not recorded which). These receptors originate from a male donor with ankylosing spondylitis or in good health (not recorded which).

This chain uses TRBV2 with TRBJ2-7; D possibly corresponds to TRBD1 (6 bases). V was clipped by 5 bases and J by 7 bases, with 15 bases between them. Per germline, CDR1 SNHLY and CDR2 FYNNEI. The CDR3 consists of 13 residues. This CDR3 reads CASSQQGTGEQYF. Written as DNA, the CDR3 is TGTGCCAGCAGTCAACAGGGTACGGGAGAGCAGTACTTC.

This sequence joins TRBV11-2 and TRBJ2-5, with no clear D. There are 14 residues in the CDR3. V was cut by 0 bases and J by 7 bases, with 12 bases left in between. Per the germline V gene, CDR1 is SGHAT and CDR2 is FQNNGV. The CDR3 loop reads CASSLDRTAGTQYF. The CDR3 DNA is TGTGCCAGCAGCTTAGATCGGACGGCAGGGACCCAGTACTTC. The whole variable domain, filled in from reference TRBV11-2 and TRBJ2-5, reads EAGVAQSPRYKIIEKRQSVAFWCNPISGHATLYWYQQILGQGPKLLIQFQNNGVVDDSQLPKDRFSAERLKGVDSTLKIQPAKLEDSAVYLCASSLDRTAGTQYFGPGTRLLVL.

This clonotype has only a few counts. The rearrangement joins TRBV7-9 to TRBJ2-3; D might be TRBD1 (5 bases). V was trimmed by 1 base and J by 4 bases, leaving 9 bases between them. From germline, CDR1 is SEHNR and CDR2 FQNEAQ (reference sequence). This CDR3 has 14 amino acids. The CDR3 is CASSLGQGPDTQYF. CDR3 nucleotide sequence: TGTGCCAGCAGCTTAGGTCAGGGTCCAGATACGCAGTATTTT.

The genes are TRBV20-1 and TRBJ2-7, with D tentatively TRBD2 (6 bases). V was cut by 5 bases and J by 2 bases, with 16 bases left in between. The germline V gene encodes CDR1 DFQATT and CDR2 SNEGSKA (reference sequence). The CDR3 consists of 14 residues. The CDR3 loop is CSAPEQAGAYEQYF. Here the CDR3 DNA reads TGCAGTGCTCCCGAACAAGCGGGTGCCTACGAGCAGTACTTC.

This sequence joins TRBV9 and TRBJ1-2; tentative D call: TRBD1 (5 bases). Germline lookup yields CDR1 SGDLS and CDR2 YYNGEE. The CDR3 has 15 amino acids. Trimming cost V 4 bases and J 4 bases, with 17 bases left between them. CDR3 in amino acids: CASSTRQPLLYGYTF. The CDR3 coding sequence is TGTGCCAGCAGCACCCGACAGCCCTTACTCTATGGCTACACCTTC. Variable domain in full (rest from reference TRBV9 and TRBJ1-2): DSGVTQTPKHLITATGQRVTLRCSPRSGDLSVYWYQQSLDQGLQFLIQYYNGEERAKGNILERFSAQQFPDLHSELNLSSLELGDSALYFCASSTRQPLLYGYTFGSGTRLTVV.

This clonotype was seen only a few times. The chain links TRBV3-1 to TRBJ1-2; tentatively, D is TRBD1 (5 bases). Trimming left V 0 bases short and J 8 bases short, with 22 bases between. The CDR3 has 17 amino acids. Germline loops: CDR1 LGHDT, CDR2 YNNKEL (reference sequence). This chain's CDR3 is CASSQDPVSLRGGGYTF. In nucleotides, the CDR3 is TGTGCCAGCAGCCAAGACCCGGTTTCTCTCCGGGGCGGAGGCTACACCTTC. Together with reference TRBV3-1 and TRBJ1-2, the CDR3 gives the full variable domain: DTAVSQTPKYLVTQMGNDKSIKCEQNLGHDTMYWYKQDSKKFLKIMFSYNNKELIINETVPNRFSPKSPDKAHLNLHINSLELGDSAVYFCASSQDPVSLRGGGYTFGSGTRLTVV.

In its sample, this clonotype was seen many times. This sequence joins TRBV5-1 and TRBJ1-5, with 7 bases matching TRBD1. With V trimmed by 5 bases and J by 4 bases, 6 bases remained unmatched. This CDR3 comprises 14 residues. CDR1 SGHRS and CDR2 YFSETQ come from the germline V gene. This CDR3 reads CASSSGQPNQPQHF. The CDR3 DNA is TGCGCCAGCAGTTCGGGACAGCCTAATCAGCCCCAGCATTTT.